This is a list of T cell receptor beta chains from one sample in a study of T cells in Graves' hyperthyroidism and ophthalmopathy. TCRdb ran MiXCR on the multiplex PCR reads and lists one entry per CDR3 protein. Of around 600,000 distinct CDR3 sequences listed, 16% are singletons. Sequenced input: blood. All receptors come from a woman in her thirties or forties with Graves' ophthalmopathy. The CDR3 runs from the conserved cysteine through the conserved F or W. D genes are given only for firm matches. Some rows mark clone size as missing; the rest say once, few, many or name a class of expanded clone.

J	D	size	V	DNA	CDR3
TRBJ1-5	.	.	TRBV20-1	TGCAGTGCTGTAGAGGGGTTTAATCAGCCCCAGCATTTT	CSAVEGFNQPQHF
TRBJ2-3	TRBD2	.	TRBV6-1	TGTGCCAGCAGTCGGGAGCGGGGCCCTATCACAGATACGCAGTATTTT	CASSRERGPITDTQYF
TRBJ1-1	.	many	TRBV30	TGTGCCTGGAGTGTAGGGTACACTGAAGCTTTCTTT	CAWSVGYTEAFF
TRBJ2-1	.	many	TRBV5-1	TGCGCCAGCAGCTTTCAGTCCTACAATGAGCAGTTCTTC	CASSFQSYNEQFF
TRBJ1-3	TRBD1	.	TRBV27	TGTGCCAGCAGAGCGGGACAGGGGGTAGGAAACACCATATATTTT	CASRAGQGVGNTIYF
TRBJ2-1	TRBD2	many	TRBV3-1	TGTGCCAGCAGCGAATCTAGCGGAGCCTACAATGAGCAGTTCTTC	CASSESSGAYNEQFF
TRBJ1-1	.	many	TRBV20-1	TGCAGTGCCCCCCGGAGAGGGCGGTACACTGAAGCTTTCTTT	CSAPRRGRYTEAFF
TRBJ2-1	TRBD2	many	TRBV11-2	TGTGCCAGCAGCTGGGCGGCTAGCGGGATCTACAATGAGCAGTTCTTC	CASSWAASGIYNEQFF
TRBJ2-3	.	.	TRBV5-6	TGTGCCAGCAGCTTGGTGCAGGGATCTTTGAATACGCAGTATTTT	CASSLVQGSLNTQYF
TRBJ2-1	.	many	TRBV5-6	TGTGCCAGCAGCTTCTACGACAGGTACAATGAGCAGTTCTTC	CASSFYDRYNEQFF
TRBJ2-1	.	few	TRBV11-3	TGTGCCAGCAGCTTAACAGGACTACCTTACAATGAGCAGTTCTTC	CASSLTGLPYNEQFF
TRBJ2-1	.	many	TRBV5-1	TGCGCCAGCAGCTTGTTCGGATATGGGGGCGACAATGAGCAGTTCTTC	CASSLFGYGGDNEQFF
TRBJ2-3	TRBD1	many	TRBV20-1	TGCAGTGCTAGGGGGACAGGGAGAGGACTAGTAGGAGAACCCAGCACAGATACGCAGTATTTT	CSARGTGRGLVGEPSTDTQYF
TRBJ2-3	.	.	TRBV29-1	TGCAGCGTTGTGCAACTACCGTACACAGATACGCAGTATTTT	CSVVQLPYTDTQYF
TRBJ2-1	TRBD2	.	TRBV18	TGTGCCAGCTCACCGCGTGAGTTTTCTAGCGGGAGACTGGTCTTC	CASSPREFSSGRLVF
TRBJ2-1	TRBD1	many	TRBV20-1	TGCAGTGCTTCCCGGGACAGGGGGCAACACGAGCAGTTCTTC	CSASRDRGQHEQFF
TRBJ2-5	.	few	TRBV12-3/TRBV12-4	TGTGCCAGCAGCCTAGACGACAGCGGATGGACCCAGTACTTC	CASSLDDSGWTQYF
TRBJ2-1	TRBD2	many	TRBV28	TGTGCCGACTTTGTTACTAGCGGGAGGCCCAACGACAATGAGCAGTTCTTC	CADFVTSGRPNDNEQFF
TRBJ2-1	.	many	TRBV13	TGTGCCAGCAGCTTAGAAGGGATTACCTACAATGAGCAGTTCTTC	CASSLEGITYNEQFF
TRBJ2-1	TRBD1	few	TRBV6-1	TGTGCCAGCACCCGAGACAGGGGACTCTACAATGAGCAGTTCTTC	CASTRDRGLYNEQFF
TRBJ2-3	TRBD2	.	TRBV28	TGTGCCAGCAGTAGTACCGGGACTAGCGGGAGGGCCCGGAGCACAGATACGCAGTATTTT	CASSSTGTSGRARSTDTQYF
TRBJ1-3	.	.	TRBV2	TGTGCCAGCAGGCGGTCTTCTAGCTCTGGAAACACCATATATTTT	CASRRSSSSGNTIYF
TRBJ2-3	.	.	TRBV20-1	TGCAGTGCTAGAGCATCCCGAGGGACAAGCACAGATACGCAGTATTTT	CSARASRGTSTDTQYF
TRBJ2-5	.	few	TRBV29-1	TGCAGCAGCTCGACAGCCCAAGAGACCCAGTACTTC	CSSSTAQETQYF
TRBJ1-6	.	many	TRBV28	TGTGCCAGCAGTTTACGGAAATCACCCCTCCACTTT	CASSLRKSPLHF
TRBJ1-6	.	.	TRBV6-5	TGTGCCAGCAGTTACTCAAAGGGGTGGTCACCCCTCCACTTT	CASSYSKGWSPLHF
TRBJ2-2	TRBD1	many	TRBV27	TGTGCCAGCAGTTTCCACAGGGGATCCACCGGGGAGCTGTTTTTT	CASSFHRGSTGELFF
TRBJ1-2	TRBD1	.	TRBV19	TGTGCCAGTAGTACGGACCGCCCGGGACAGACCTATGGCTACACCTTC	CASSTDRPGQTYGYTF
TRBJ1-5	.	few	TRBV19	TGTGCCAGTAACCTATACGTTAATAGCAATCAGCCCCAGCATTTT	CASNLYVNSNQPQHF